This T cell receptor beta chain was sequenced for a study of shared clonotypes between healthy human individuals. Measured with immunoSEQ multiplex PCR; TCRdb has only the in-frame clones, and not every one. The sample has about 980,000 clones, over 75% seen once. The sequence derives from a man aged 18 to 30 in good health. The sequencing input was memory CD4+ T cells sorted from blood. This sample's subset: CD45RA-negative fraction.

This chain's CDR3 is CASSAPGLPRSHTQYF. CDR3 nucleotides: TGTGCCAGCAGTGCCCCGGGACTGCCCAGGAGTCATACGCAGTATTTT. The chain recombines TRBV28 with TRBJ2-3; D is possibly TRBD2 (6 bases). CDR3 length: 16 amino acids. CDR1 is MDHEN and CDR2 is SYDVKM in the germline V gene. With 5 bases removed from V and 7 bases from J, the gap between germline ends came to 22 bases. Together with reference TRBV28 and TRBJ2-3, the CDR3 gives the full variable domain: DVKVTQSSRYLVKRTGEKVFLECVQDMDHENMFWYRQDPGLGLRLIYFSYDVKMKEKGDIPEGYSVSREKKERFSLILESASTNQTSMYLCASSAPGLPRSHTQYFGPGTRLTVL.